The T cell receptor (beta chain) under discussion was sequenced for a study of blood T cell repertoires in COVID-19. As for the study in general: The United States, Italy and Spain provided the acute and convalescent COVID-19 samples. In each case, the material was cDNA or gDNA derived from T cells, B-cell-depleted T cells, or PBMCs.

Source study methods: It was from reference gene primer amplification that nucleated cell counts were estimated. Using immunoSEQ multiplex PCR, the repertoire was profiled, and TCRdb retains in-frame clones only, with some absent. From that table come the V and J calls and clone size; the DNA was used to work out D and trimming. The sample consists of tens of thousands of clones, over 70% of them appearing once. Sequencing input: peripheral blood. The sequence derives from a human donor in a cohort sampled during active COVID-19.

The CDR3 nucleotides are TGTGCCAGCAGTAGGACAGGGATTCCCGAGCAGTACTTC. It yields the protein CASSRTGIPEQYF. The chain couples TRBV6-2 or TRBV6-3 to TRBJ2-7; 8 bases are a match to TRBD1. This CDR3 contains 13 residues. Germline V CDR1 and CDR2: MNHEY, SVGEGT. V gave up 5 bases and J gave up 6 bases; unmatched junction bases: 6.